One T cell receptor (beta chain) is described in this entry. The target antigen is unknown. The sequenced fragment ends 3 residues before the CDR3 boundary, so the rest is inferred from the germline J gene. This sample was included in a study of T cells in women clearing cervical HPV infection. Study summary: Blood came at first lesion visit for cases, post-clearance for controls. Points from the study as a whole: T-cell numbers per sample were unknown and may explain richness differences. Cases carried less TRBV6-7 than controls: approximately 0.1% versus 0.16%.

Dot-blot hybridization genotyped cervical HPV amplified with MY09/MY11 PCR. CDR1 and CDR2 from the germline V gene are SGHNT and YENEEA. Trimming took 1 base from V and 5 from J; bases not matched to a gene: 6. The CDR3 runs 15 residues. This table comes from immunoSEQ multiplex PCR, and its TCRdb copy is limited to in-frame clones, with some not included. The listing contains some 21,000 clones. The sequenced sample consisted of blood buffy coat. The clonotype originates from a woman between 18 and 70 years old with a cervical HPV16 infection that either progressed to CIN3+ or cleared (not recorded which). The V call is TRBV11-3, the J call TRBJ2-3, with 7 nucleotides matching TRBD2. The CDR3 bases that were read are TGTGCCAGCAGCTTAGCGGGAGGCGGGGGAGATACG. It translates to CASSLAGGGGDT. The whole CDR3 is CASSLAGGGGDTQYF.